The entry below describes one TCR beta chain. Antigen specificity is unknown. The data are from a study of early T cells in non-severe SARS-CoV-2 infection. Study information: Sequencing input comprised bulk RNA from unsorted whole blood; chain pairing was not available.

As part of library construction, unique molecular identifiers were attached to individual cDNA molecules. TCRdb re-analysed the 5' RACE reads in MiXCR, keeping a single row per CDR3 protein. The top ten hold 8.6% of the sample, which has some 60,000 distinct CDR3 sequences, 8.5% to 10% seen once. Study conclusions and caveats: VDJdb matches were skewed toward anti-spike CD8 T cell responses.

This TCR came from an adult who was a healthcare worker with PCR-confirmed SARS-CoV-2 infection or an uninfected control (not recorded which). The specimen sequenced was whole blood.

CDR3 DNA: TGTGCCTGGAGCCCCAGGGGGTCCTATAATTCACCCCTCCACTTT. Protein sequence: CAWSPRGSYNSPLHF. The chain uses TRBV30 and TRBJ1-6; 7 nucleotides align to TRBD1. Germline V gene lookup returns CDR1 GTSNPN and CDR2 SVGIG (reference sequence). The CDR3 is made up of 15 amino acids. After removal of 3 bases from V and 1 base from J, the junction contained 3 bases not matched to a gene. Full variable domain (missing parts from reference TRBV30 and TRBJ1-6): SQTIHQWPATLVQPVGSPLSLECTVEGTSNPNLYWYRQAAGRGLQLLFYSVGIGQISSEVPQNLSASRPQDRQFILSSKKLLLSDSGFYLCAWSPRGSYNSPLHFGNGTRLTVT.